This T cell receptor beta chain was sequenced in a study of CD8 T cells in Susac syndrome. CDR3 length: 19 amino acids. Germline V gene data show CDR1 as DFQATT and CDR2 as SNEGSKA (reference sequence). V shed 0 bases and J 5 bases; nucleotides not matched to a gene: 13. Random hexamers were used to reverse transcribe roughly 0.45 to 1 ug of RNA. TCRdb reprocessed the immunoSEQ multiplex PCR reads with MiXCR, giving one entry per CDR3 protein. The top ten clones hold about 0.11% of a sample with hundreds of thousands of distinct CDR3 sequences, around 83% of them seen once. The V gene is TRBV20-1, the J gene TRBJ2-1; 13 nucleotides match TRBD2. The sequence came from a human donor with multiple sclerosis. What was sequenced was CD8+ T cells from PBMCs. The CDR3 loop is CSARDFGTSGEDMNNEQFF. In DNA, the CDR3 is TGCAGTGCTAGAGATTTCGGGACTAGCGGGGAGGATATGAACAATGAGCAGTTCTTC.